This TCR beta chain was profiled in a study of T cell repertoires in cytomegalovirus infection. Study-level findings and limits: HLA-C-restricted CMV clonotypes gave the most frequent clonotype in two of eight donors.

Using its own MiXCR run on the reads, TCRdb lists one record per CDR3 protein. The data contain about 180,000 distinct CDR3 sequences, approximately 15% of them singletons. This clonotype has at least ten counts. As yet, its antigen is unknown. The junction had 5 bases not matched to a gene; V was cut back by 5 bases and J by 4 bases. The CDR3 totals 15 residues. The germline V gene has CDR1 MDHEN and CDR2 SYDVKM. The sample comprised PBMCs. The chain links TRBV28 to TRBJ2-6; TRBD1 aligns across 7 bases. The receptor was isolated from a human donor in good health (CMV status not recorded). Some clones in this sample may be carry-over from other donors' samples. The CDR3 spells CASSATGPGANVLTF. The CDR3 region has the DNA TGTGCCAGCAGTGCGACAGGGCCCGGGGCCAACGTCCTGACTTTC.